This T cell receptor beta chain was found in a study of cytomegalovirus exposure and HLA in healthy donors (dated by TCRdb to the late 2010s). About the investigation overall: According to an earlier analysis of a few hundred of the donors, about 179 million T cells yielded over 100 million unique TCR beta sequences and about 300 Gb of sequence data. High-throughput TCR immunosequencing, statistical association of individual TCRs with disease status, and machine learning were combined to predict cytomegalovirus infection status. Genome-wide SNP genotypes for about 65% of the roughly 700 donors were used in a later genetic analysis, which treated that subset as a discovery cohort. A later analysis re-examined previously published TCR beta repertoires from hundreds of donors and added high-resolution HLA genotyping to investigate patterns of TCR occurrence. The number of donors typed differed by locus, with about 620-630 for A, B, C, DRB1 and DQB1, around 500 for DQA1, approximately 570 for DPA1, and some 450 for DPB1. An early release covering roughly 640 HLA-typed donors comprised about 300 gigabases of sequencing data and 85 million to 100 million unique TCR sequences. The aim of the study was to test whether cataloging public T cell receptors could identify signatures of past pathogen exposure. The study profiled the T cell repertoires of 550 to 700 subjects by immunosequencing and related them to cytomegalovirus serostatus. Both class I and class II loci were covered by HLA typing, at four-digit resolution. An earlier analysis of approximately 630 of the donors applied high-throughput TCR beta sequencing to assess whether each TCR beta V gene segment acted as functional or pseudogenic. Donor age, sex, ethnicity and CMV serostatus were compiled together with the repertoire data. Rather than using new phenotypic data, the later analysis identified candidate immune exposures from TCR beta sequences and from how often those sequences occurred across donors. Among about 410 genotyped donors of the cohort, an average of roughly 230,000 unique TCR beta nucleotide sequences was sequenced per donor, of which about 18% were non-productive. Besides the first cohort of hundreds of subjects, a separate validation cohort made up of roughly 120 different subjects was used. Roughly five DR-DQ haplotypes were handled as single units for association and clustering because linkage in the cohort was strong. Of the approximately 400 genotyped donors, less than 90% were placed in the genetic ancestry cluster associated with self-reported Caucasian donors. Every discovery cohort repertoire had been produced on one sequencing platform.

The library relied on the immunoSEQ multiplex PCR assay. For the multiplex PCR, a mixture combining 60 forward primers for TCR Vbeta segments and 13 reverse primers for TCR Jbeta segments was used. The CDR3 region of rearranged TCR beta genes was amplified from genomic DNA by a multiplex PCR assay. The amplified TCR beta libraries were sequenced on the Illumina HiSeq System as 87-base-pair reads. From the authors' description of their analysis: In a later analysis, 80 million or so unique TCR beta chains were counted across the 650 to 700 repertoires, and roughly 10 million of these chains were shared by at least two donors. To remove PCR and sequencing errors, raw reads were error-corrected and collapsed into unique sequences using a nearest-neighbor algorithm that merged closely related sequences. V, D and J gene segments were assigned by aligning CDR3 sequences to IMGT reference sequences. For a sequence to be retained, a match of at least six nucleotides to both a V gene segment and a J gene segment was required. A rearrangement counted as productive if the CDR3 had no stop codons and remained in frame with V and J, and every other rearrangement counted as non-productive. CDR3 was defined according to IMGT convention as the region running from the second conserved V-encoded cysteine to the conserved J-encoded phenylalanine. Sequences without an unambiguous match to a single V gene segment were excluded from the earlier analysis of about 630 of the donors. In an earlier analysis of approximately 590 of the donors, a V segment was called functional when productive rearrangements were above 56.7%, and segregating when the standard deviation between donors exceeded 5%. A statistical classification framework was built for diagnosing cytomegalovirus status from the catalog of TCR beta chain sequences. In a later analysis, TCR nucleotide sequences were compared against IMGT/GENE-DB human TR gene sequences so that V and J genes could be assigned. A later analysis assigned CDR3 sequences and most-parsimonious VDJ recombination scenarios with the TCRdist pipeline. In a later analysis, every TCR beta chain was defined by the combination of its CDR3 amino acid sequence and its V-gene family, and reads without a unique V-gene family were dropped. As a way to deal with suspected cross-contamination and a sequencing artifact, a later analysis dropped 592 nucleotide sequences that were highly shared and had low generation probability. For each public chain, a later analysis derived a clonal expansion index from normalized ranks of inferred template counts within each repertoire. In a later analysis, generation probabilities were computed with a VDJ recombination model fitted to out-of-frame rearrangements, and the resulting probabilities were checked against IGoR. A later analysis scored TCR-TCR, TCR-HLA and TCR-CMV co-occurrence with hypergeometric tests, applying a repertoire-size bias correction to TCR pairs. False discovery rates were estimated in a later analysis by permuting HLA or CMV assignments 20 times. In a later analysis, co-occurring TCRs were grouped using DBSCAN, and TCRdist sequence similarity was added for clustering within HLA-allele-positive subsets. Repertoires with fewer than 30,000 or more than 120,000 public chains were left out of co-occurrence clustering, as were five repertoires with anomalous nucleotide sharing. TCRdb's version of the immuneACCESS table is confined to in-frame rearrangements and falls short of the full clone set. An unresolved V gene accounts for under half of the shortfall where checked; the remainder is of unknown origin. From that table come the V and J calls and clone size; the DNA was used to work out D and trimming. This sample lists over 150,000 clones; 75% were detected once. The ten most abundant clones make up 4.9% of the sample.

Looking up the germline V gene yields CDR1 LGHNA and CDR2 YNFKEQ. The CDR3, from cysteine to phenylalanine, totals 18 residues. CDR3 DNA only is kept here, 54 bases in frame from base 1. Trimming removed 4 bases from V and 4 bases from J, leaving 25 bases between the germline ends. About this clone itself: What this receptor recognizes is not known. Nothing much larger sits one base from this clone, and base qualities are not available.

The cohort consisted of some 730 healthy bone marrow donors. All cohort members were sampled while nominally healthy, although unrecorded immune exposures were likely present. The donor was CMV seronegative and was included in the group of about 400 seronegative cohort members. Every donor gave a peripheral blood sample, and the peripheral blood mononuclear cells from that sample were used for TCR beta sequencing. Genomic DNA was extracted from the blood cell samples with the Qiagen DNeasy Blood Extraction Kit. Overall study results and their limits: In a later analysis, HLA-associated TCR beta chains were found to be more clonally expanded and to have lower generation probabilities than equally common non-associated chains. Several of the top co-occurrence clusters appeared to be linked to parvovirus B19, influenza, CMV and Epstein-Barr virus, according to a later analysis. Broadly in line with IMGT annotations, most TCR beta V segments showed up in productive rearrangements about 90% or about 30% of the time in an earlier analysis of several hundred of the donors. The 87-base-pair reads could not distinguish some IMGT-functional V segments, including TRBV6-2 and TRBV6-3, so those segments were excluded. At a false discovery rate of 0.05, a later analysis linked 16,951 TCR beta sequences to specific HLA alleles. CMV serostatus was the only immune exposure information available for the cohort. Because HLA typing was missing for some donors at each locus, association tests included only the typed subset. According to a later genetic analysis, donors in an Asian-associated ancestry cluster had fewer N-insertions in productive TCRs than the approximately 700-donor mean. While some public TCRs were present in many individuals, most TCR sequences turned up only very rarely across donors. The classifier was reported to diagnose cytomegalovirus status with high specificity and sensitivity in both the original and validation cohorts. Linkage disequilibrium might explain the correlated functional status among segregating V segments, but an unknown experimental factor could not be ruled out. Roughly uniform sequencing depth across donors was assumed in presence/absence analyses, although this assumption may not hold. This cohort had only TCR beta chains sequenced, and the lack of alpha or paired-chain data limited which features could be detected. In vitro tests confirmed that a few of the cytomegalovirus-associated TCR beta chains recognize cytomegalovirus antigens. The study listed approximately 150 TCR beta chains as associated with cytomegalovirus. According to a later analysis, most CMV-associated TCR beta chains appeared to be HLA-restricted, and the HLA associations seemed to be driven largely by CMV exposure. Assigning TCR associations to individual alleles was difficult when HLA alleles, especially DR and DQ, strongly co-occurred. A later analysis found that TCR association rates varied across HLA loci, with DRB1 alleles showing the most associated TCRs and HLA-C alleles the fewest. A cluster of highly shared sequence variants was judged likely to be a technical artifact of the sequencing pipeline. The authors suggested that the approach could potentially be extended to other disease states and immunological phenotypes. A further reported finding was that TCR beta sequences accurately predicted the HLA-A and HLA-B alleles for most subjects in the first cohort. In a later genetic analysis, a missense DCLRE1C variant was associated with V-gene and J-gene trimming of TCR beta chains, and the association was replicated in an independent cohort. Because counts were too low, around 18 rarely observed V segments, including chromosome 9 orphons, were left out of the earlier analysis of 587 of the donors.

This receptor was identified in a male donor in good health and CMV-seronegative. The chain links TRBV4-2 with TRBJ1-2, with the D gene call left open. The specimen was PBMCs. The CDR3 protein is CASSRRNPGRVYGYGYTF. The base sequence is TGTGCCAGCAGCCGCCGGAATCCCGGGAGGGTTTACGGCTATGGCTACACCTTC.